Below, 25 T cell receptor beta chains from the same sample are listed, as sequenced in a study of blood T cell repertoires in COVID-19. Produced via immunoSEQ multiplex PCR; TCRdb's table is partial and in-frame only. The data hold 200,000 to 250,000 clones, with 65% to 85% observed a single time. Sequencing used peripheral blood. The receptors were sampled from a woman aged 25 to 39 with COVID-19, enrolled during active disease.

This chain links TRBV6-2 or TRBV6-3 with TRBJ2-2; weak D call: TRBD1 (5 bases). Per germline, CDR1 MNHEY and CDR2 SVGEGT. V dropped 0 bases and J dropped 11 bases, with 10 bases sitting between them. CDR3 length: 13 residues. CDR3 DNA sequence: TGTGCCAGCAGTTACTCGAGGCAGGGTGAGCTGTTTTTT. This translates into CASSYSRQGELFF.

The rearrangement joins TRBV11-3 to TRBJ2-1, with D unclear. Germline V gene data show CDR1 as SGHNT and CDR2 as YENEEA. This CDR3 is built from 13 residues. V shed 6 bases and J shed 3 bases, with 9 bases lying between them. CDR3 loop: CASSRRGYNEQFF. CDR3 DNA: TGTGCCAGCAGTCGCCGAGGCTACAATGAGCAGTTCTTC.

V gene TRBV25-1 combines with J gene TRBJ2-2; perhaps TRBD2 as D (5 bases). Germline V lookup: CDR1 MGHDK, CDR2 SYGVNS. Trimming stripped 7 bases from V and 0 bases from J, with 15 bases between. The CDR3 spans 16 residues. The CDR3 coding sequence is TGTGCCAGCACCCCAAGGGAGCAAACGAACACCGGGGAGCTGTTTTTT. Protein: CASTPREQTNTGELFF.

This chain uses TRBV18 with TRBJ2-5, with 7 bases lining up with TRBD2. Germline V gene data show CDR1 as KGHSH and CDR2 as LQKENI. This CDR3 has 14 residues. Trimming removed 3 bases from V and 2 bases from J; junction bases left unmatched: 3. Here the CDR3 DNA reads TGTGCCAGCTCACCGTTGGGACTACAAGAGACCCAGTACTTC. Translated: CASSPLGLQETQYF.

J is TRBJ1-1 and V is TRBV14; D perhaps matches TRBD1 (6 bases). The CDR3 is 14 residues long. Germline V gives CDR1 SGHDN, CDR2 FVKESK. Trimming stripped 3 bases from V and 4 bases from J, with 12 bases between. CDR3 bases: TGTGCCAGCAGCCACCGGGGGGCAATCACTGAAGCTTTCTTT. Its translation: CASSHRGAITEAFF. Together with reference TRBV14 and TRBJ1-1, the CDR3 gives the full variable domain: EAGVTQFPSHSVIEKGQTVTLRCDPISGHDNLYWYRRVMGKEIKFLLHFVKESKQDESGMPNNRFLAERTGGTYSTLKVQPAELEDSGVYFCASSHRGAITEAFFGQGTRLTVV.

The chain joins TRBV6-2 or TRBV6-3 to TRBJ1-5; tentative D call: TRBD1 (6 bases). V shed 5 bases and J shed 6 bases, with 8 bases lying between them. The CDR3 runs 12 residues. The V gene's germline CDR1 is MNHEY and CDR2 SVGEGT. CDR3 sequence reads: CASSPRGQPQHF. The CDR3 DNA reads TGTGCCAGCAGTCCCAGGGGTCAGCCCCAGCATTTT.

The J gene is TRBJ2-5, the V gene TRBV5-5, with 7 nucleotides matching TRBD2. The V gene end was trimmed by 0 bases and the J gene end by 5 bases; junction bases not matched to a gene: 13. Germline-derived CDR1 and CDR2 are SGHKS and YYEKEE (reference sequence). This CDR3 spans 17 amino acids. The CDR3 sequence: CASSLVSGLVRGETQYF. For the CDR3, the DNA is TGTGCCAGCAGCTTGGTTAGCGGGCTGGTTCGAGGGGAGACCCAGTACTTC.

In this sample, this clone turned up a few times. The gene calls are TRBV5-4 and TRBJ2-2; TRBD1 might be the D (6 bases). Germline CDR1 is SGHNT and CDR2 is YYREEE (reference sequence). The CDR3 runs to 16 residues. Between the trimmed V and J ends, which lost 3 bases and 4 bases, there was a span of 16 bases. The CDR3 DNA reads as TGTGCCAGCAGCTACGTTGGGGGCGCGGGCACCGGGGAGCTGTTTTTT. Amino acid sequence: CASSYVGGAGTGELFF.

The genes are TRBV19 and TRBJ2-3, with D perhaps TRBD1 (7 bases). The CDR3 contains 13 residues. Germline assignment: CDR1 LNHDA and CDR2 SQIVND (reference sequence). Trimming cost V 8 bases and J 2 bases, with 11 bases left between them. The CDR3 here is CASRGTDTDTQYF. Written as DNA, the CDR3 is TGTGCCAGTCGCGGGACAGACACAGATACGCAGTATTTT. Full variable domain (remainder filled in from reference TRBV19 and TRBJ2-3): DGGITQSPKYLFRKEGQNVTLSCEQNLNHDAMYWYRQDPGQGLRLIYYSQIVNDFQKGDIAEGYSVSREKKESFPLTVTSAQKNPTAFYLCASRGTDTDTQYFGPGTRLTVL.

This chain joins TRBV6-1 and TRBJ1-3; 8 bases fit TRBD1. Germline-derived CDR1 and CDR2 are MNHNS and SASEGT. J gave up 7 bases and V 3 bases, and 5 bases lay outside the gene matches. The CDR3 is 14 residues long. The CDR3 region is CASSEGRGLNTIYF. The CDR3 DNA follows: TGTGCCAGCAGTGAGGGCAGGGGGCTGAACACCATATATTTT.

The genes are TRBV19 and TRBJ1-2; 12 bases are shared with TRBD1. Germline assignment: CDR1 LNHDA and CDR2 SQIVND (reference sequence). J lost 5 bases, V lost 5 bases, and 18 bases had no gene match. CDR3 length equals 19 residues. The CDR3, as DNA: TGTGCCAGTAGTCTCTATAGCCCGGGACAGGGGGCGGACGATTATGGCTACACCTTC. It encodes CASSLYSPGQGADDYGYTF. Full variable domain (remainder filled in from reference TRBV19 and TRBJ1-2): DGGITQSPKYLFRKEGQNVTLSCEQNLNHDAMYWYRQDPGQGLRLIYYSQIVNDFQKGDIAEGYSVSREKKESFPLTVTSAQKNPTAFYLCASSLYSPGQGADDYGYTFGSGTRLTVV.

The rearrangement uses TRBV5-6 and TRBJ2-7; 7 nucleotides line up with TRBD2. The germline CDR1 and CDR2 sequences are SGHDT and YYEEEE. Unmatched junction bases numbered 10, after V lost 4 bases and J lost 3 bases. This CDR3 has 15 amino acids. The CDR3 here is CASSNLGGGFYEQYF. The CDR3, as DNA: TGTGCCAGCAGCAATCTAGGCGGGGGTTTCTACGAGCAGTACTTC.

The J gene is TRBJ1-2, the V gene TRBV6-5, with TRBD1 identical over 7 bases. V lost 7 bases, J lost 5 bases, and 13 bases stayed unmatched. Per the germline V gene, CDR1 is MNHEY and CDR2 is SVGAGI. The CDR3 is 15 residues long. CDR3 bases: TGTGCCAGCATTCCCACTCCGGGACAGCCGTATGGCTACACCTTC. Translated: CASIPTPGQPYGYTF.

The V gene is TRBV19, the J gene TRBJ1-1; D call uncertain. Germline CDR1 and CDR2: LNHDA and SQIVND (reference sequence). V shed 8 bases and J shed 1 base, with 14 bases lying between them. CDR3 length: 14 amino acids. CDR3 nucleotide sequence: TGTGCCAGTGGGCACCGCACACCGAACACTGAAGCTTTCTTT. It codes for CASGHRTPNTEAFF.

The CDR3 reads CASSLVAGALETQYF. The CDR3, as DNA: TGTGCCAGCAGCTTGGTGGCGGGGGCGTTAGAGACCCAGTACTTC. The chain joins TRBV5-4 to TRBJ2-5; D possibly corresponds to TRBD2 (7 bases). This CDR3 is 15 amino acids long. With 0 bases removed from V and 4 bases from J, the gap between germline ends came to 13 bases. Germline V lookup: CDR1 SGHNT, CDR2 YYREEE (reference sequence).

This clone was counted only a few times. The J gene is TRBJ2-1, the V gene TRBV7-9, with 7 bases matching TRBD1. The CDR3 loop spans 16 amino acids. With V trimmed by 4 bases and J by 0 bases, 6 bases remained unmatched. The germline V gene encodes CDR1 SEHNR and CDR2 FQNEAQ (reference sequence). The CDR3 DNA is TGTGCCAGCAGCTCGACAGGGCTCAGCTCCTACAATGAGCAGTTCTTC. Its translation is CASSSTGLSSYNEQFF.

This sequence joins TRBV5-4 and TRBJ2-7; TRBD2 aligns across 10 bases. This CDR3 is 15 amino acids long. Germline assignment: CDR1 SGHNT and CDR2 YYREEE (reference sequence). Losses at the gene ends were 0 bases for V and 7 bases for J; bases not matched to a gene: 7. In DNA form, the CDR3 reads TGTGCCAGCAGCTTGGGAGCGGGGGGGTACGTGGAGCAGTACTTC. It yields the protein CASSLGAGGYVEQYF.

The CDR3 loop reads CASSLGRPGTGNLGNSPLHF. The CDR3 DNA reads as TGTGCCAGCAGCTTAGGGAGGCCCGGGACAGGGAATTTGGGTAATTCACCCCTCCACTTT. The chain joins TRBV7-8 to TRBJ1-6, with 9 bases lining up with TRBD1. Germline trimming cut 1 base from V and 6 bases from J; bases unmatched to any gene: 16. From germline, CDR1 is SGHVS and CDR2 FQNEAQ. This CDR3 is built from 20 residues.

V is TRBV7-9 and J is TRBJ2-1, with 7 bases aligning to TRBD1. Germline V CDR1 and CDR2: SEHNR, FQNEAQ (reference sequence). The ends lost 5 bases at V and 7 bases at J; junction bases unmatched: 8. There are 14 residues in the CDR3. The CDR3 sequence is CASSLGDRWNEQFF. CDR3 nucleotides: TGTGCCAGCAGCCTAGGGGACAGATGGAATGAGCAGTTCTTC. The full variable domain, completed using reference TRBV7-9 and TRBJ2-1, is DTGVSQNPRHKITKRGQNVTFRCDPISEHNRLYWYRQTLGQGPEFLTYFQNEAQLEKSRLLSDRFSAERPKGSFSTLEIQRTEQGDSAMYLCASSLGDRWNEQFFGPGTRLTVL.

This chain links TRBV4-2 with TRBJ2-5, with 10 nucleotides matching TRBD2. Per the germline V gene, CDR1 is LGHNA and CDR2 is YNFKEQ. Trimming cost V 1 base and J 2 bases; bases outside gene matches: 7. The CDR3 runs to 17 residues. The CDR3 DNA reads TGTGCCAGCAGCCAAGCGAGGGCGACTAGCGGGCAAGAGACCCAGTACTTC. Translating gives CASSQARATSGQETQYF.

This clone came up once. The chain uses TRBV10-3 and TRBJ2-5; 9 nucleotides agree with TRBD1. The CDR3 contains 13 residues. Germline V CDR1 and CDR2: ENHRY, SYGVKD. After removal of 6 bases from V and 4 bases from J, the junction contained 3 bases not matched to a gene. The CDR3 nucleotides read TGTGCCATCAGGGGGGACAGGGTAGAGACCCAGTACTTC. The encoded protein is CAIRGDRVETQYF.

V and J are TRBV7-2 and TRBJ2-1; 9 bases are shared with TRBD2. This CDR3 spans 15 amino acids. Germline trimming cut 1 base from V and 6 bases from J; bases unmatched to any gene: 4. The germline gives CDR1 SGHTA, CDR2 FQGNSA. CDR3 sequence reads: CASSLGRGGFNEQFF. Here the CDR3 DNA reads TGTGCCAGCAGCTTAGGGCGGGGGGGGTTCAATGAGCAGTTCTTC.

The CDR3 reads CASSKSQDYNEQFF. The CDR3, as DNA: TGTGCCAGCAGCAAATCACAGGATTACAATGAGCAGTTCTTC. This chain joins TRBV11-3 and TRBJ2-1; D perhaps matches TRBD1 (5 bases). The CDR3 covers 14 residues. Germline values: CDR1 SGHNT, CDR2 YENEEA. Trimming removed 5 bases at V and 4 bases at J, with 12 bases between. Full variable domain (outside the CDR3, taken from reference TRBV11-3 and TRBJ2-1): EAGVVQSPRYKIIEKKQPVAFWCNPISGHNTLYWYLQNLGQGPELLIRYENEEAVDDSQLPKDRFSAERLKGVDSTLKIQPAELGDSAVYLCASSKSQDYNEQFFGPGTRLTVL.

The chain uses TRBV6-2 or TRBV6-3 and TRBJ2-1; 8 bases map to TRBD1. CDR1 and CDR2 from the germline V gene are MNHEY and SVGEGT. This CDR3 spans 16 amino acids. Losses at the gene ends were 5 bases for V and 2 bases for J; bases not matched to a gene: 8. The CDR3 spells CASSTRQGITYNEQFF. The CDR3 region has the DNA TGTGCCAGCAGTACCCGACAGGGGATCACCTACAATGAGCAGTTCTTC.

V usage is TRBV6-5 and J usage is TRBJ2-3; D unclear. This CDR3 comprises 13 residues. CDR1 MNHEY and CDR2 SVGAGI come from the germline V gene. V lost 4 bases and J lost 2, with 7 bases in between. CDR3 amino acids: CASSFLYTDTQYF. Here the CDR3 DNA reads TGTGCCAGCAGTTTCCTTTACACAGATACGCAGTATTTT.